Given below is one T cell receptor beta chain in context. This sample stems from a study of blood T cell repertoires in COVID-19. V shed 6 bases and J 6 bases; nucleotides not matched to a gene: 11. This CDR3 is built from 16 residues. Germline-derived CDR1 and CDR2 are WNHNN and SYGVQD (reference sequence). The table came from immunoSEQ multiplex PCR; TCRdb's copy has only in-frame clones and leaves some out. The sample contains roughly 180,000 clones, around 88% of which appear only once. The source material was PBMCs or T cells enriched from blood (not recorded which). This receptor was obtained from a woman aged 25 to 45 who had recovered from COVID-19. This chain connects TRBV10-1 to TRBJ1-1; 12 bases map to TRBD1. This CDR3 is CASSPGQGAWGAEAFF. DNA of the CDR3: TGCGCCAGCAGCCCGGGACAGGGGGCATGGGGGGCTGAAGCTTTCTTT.